These 30 T cell receptor beta chains were all obtained from the same sample, sequenced in a study of cytotoxic CD8 clonotypes in ibrutinib-treated CLL. TCRdb's copy holds only in-frame clones and misses some; the assay was immunoSEQ multiplex PCR. In the table there are more than 200,000 clones, 79% of which are singletons. The material was PBMCs, obtained after 12 months of ibrutinib treatment. The receptors come from a human donor with chronic lymphocytic leukemia.

This clone was picked up one time. This rearrangement joins TRBV5-1 to TRBJ1-1, with TRBD1 identical over 8 bases. V was pared by 0 bases and J by 10 bases, with 5 bases of the junction left unmatched. Per the germline V gene, CDR1 is SGHRS and CDR2 is YFSETQ. CDR3 length: 13 residues. As DNA, the CDR3 is TGCGCCAGCAGCTTGGGACAGGGGAGTTTAGCTTTCTTT. It encodes CASSLGQGSLAFF. Variable domain in full (rest from reference TRBV5-1 and TRBJ1-1): KAGVTQTPRYLIKTRGQQVTLSCSPISGHRSVSWYQQTPGQGLQFLFEYFSETQRNKGNFPGRFSGRQFSNSRSEMNVSTLELGDSALYLCASSLGQGSLAFFGQGTRLTVV.

The table lists this clone with a few counts. The gene calls are TRBV11-2 and TRBJ1-2, with D unclear. The CDR3 length is 15 residues. Trimming shortened V by 1 base and J by 4 bases, and 13 bases separated the two germline ends. Germline V gene data show CDR1 as SGHAT and CDR2 as FQNNGV. The CDR3 region is CASSLVEGWLYGYTF. DNA of the CDR3: TGTGCCAGCAGCTTAGTAGAGGGTTGGCTCTATGGCTACACCTTC.

This rearrangement joins TRBV25-1 to TRBJ1-3, with 7 bases matching TRBD1. Unmatched junction bases numbered 12, after V lost 6 bases and J lost 4 bases. The CDR3 runs 16 residues. Germline loops: CDR1 MGHDK, CDR2 SYGVNS. The DNA of the CDR3 is TGTGCCAGCAGCCGGGGCCCGACAGGGTTCGGAAACACCATATATTTT. Translating it yields CASSRGPTGFGNTIYF.

The chain employs TRBV6-4 and TRBJ2-1, with D maybe TRBD2 (6 bases). Looked up from germline, CDR1 is MRHNA and CDR2 is SNTAGT. The CDR3 has 13 amino acids. V dropped 1 base and J dropped 5 bases, with 6 bases sitting between them. The CDR3 sequence: CASSDWGDNEQFF. Here the CDR3 DNA reads TGTGCCAGCAGTGACTGGGGGGACAATGAGCAGTTCTTC.

Note on this clone: A junction boundary mismatches the germline segment, possibly from a read error. The V and J genes are TRBV9 and TRBJ1-1; 7 nucleotides match TRBD1. The CDR3 has 13 amino acids. The V gene's germline CDR1 is SGDLS and CDR2 YYNGEE. Here the CDR3 reads CASSVQGGTGAFF. The CDR3 DNA reads as TGTGCCAGCAGCGTACAGGGGGGCACTGGAGCTTTCTTT.

The chain links TRBV4-2 to TRBJ2-3; 10 nucleotides agree with TRBD2. V was pared by 5 bases and J by 5 bases, with 13 bases of the junction left unmatched. This CDR3 comprises 17 residues. Per the germline V gene, CDR1 is LGHNA and CDR2 is YNFKEQ. The CDR3 is CASSVSGRAVTVDTQYF. CDR3 DNA: TGTGCCAGCAGCGTCAGCGGGAGGGCCGTTACGGTAGATACGCAGTATTTT.

The chain joins TRBV23-1 to TRBJ2-1; TRBD2 matches at 11 bases. TRBV23-1 is noted as an ORF with a role that remains uncertain. This CDR3 has 18 amino acids. The J segment lost 4 bases and the V segment lost 5 bases, leaving 13 bases of the junction unmatched. The CDR3 spells CASSSLAGAHPEYNEQFF. In nucleotides, the CDR3 is TGCGCCAGCAGTTCACTAGCGGGAGCTCACCCCGAATACAATGAGCAGTTCTTC.

The chain links TRBV14 to TRBJ1-2, with 8 bases matching TRBD1. Germline-derived CDR1 and CDR2 are SGHDN and FVKESK. The ends lost 1 base at V and 8 bases at J; junction bases unmatched: 9. This CDR3 contains 15 residues. CDR3 bases: TGTGCCAGCAGCCAAGCCGGACAGGGCCGGGGAGGCTACACCTTC. Amino acids: CASSQAGQGRGGYTF.

The rearrangement uses TRBV9 and TRBJ2-1; 9 nucleotides line up with TRBD2. Germline assignment: CDR1 SGDLS and CDR2 YYNGEE. Trimming at V came to 0 bases and at J to 7 bases, leaving 5 bases not matched to a gene. The CDR3 covers 15 residues. The CDR3: CASSVVQAGGNEQFF. In DNA, the CDR3 is TGTGCCAGCAGCGTAGTGCAAGCGGGGGGAAATGAGCAGTTCTTC.

On this clone: Other DNA sequences within the sample encode an identical CDR3. V gene TRBV5-4 combines with J gene TRBJ1-2; no firm D call. The CDR3 extends over 13 amino acids. V was trimmed by 0 bases and J by 3 bases, leaving 6 bases between them. Per the germline V gene, CDR1 is SGHNT and CDR2 is YYREEE (reference sequence). For the CDR3, the DNA is TGTGCCAGCAGCTTGGGGGGAGACTATGGCTACACCTTC. Residues: CASSLGGDYGYTF.

This chain connects TRBV25-1 to TRBJ1-2; the match to TRBD1 covers 9 bases. J lost 2 bases, V lost 5 bases, and 9 bases had no gene match. Germline V gene sequence: CDR1 MGHDK, CDR2 SYGVNS. This CDR3 is 16 amino acids long. CDR3 sequence: CASSSPPGQGNYGYTF. CDR3 DNA sequence: TGTGCCAGCAGTAGCCCACCGGGACAGGGAAACTATGGCTACACCTTC.

The gene calls are TRBV23-1 and TRBJ2-5; TRBD1 aligns across 9 bases. TRBV23-1 is assigned to the ORF class and has an uncertain function. The CDR3 runs 17 residues. Germline trimming cut 0 bases from V and 1 base from J; bases unmatched to any gene: 6. CDR3 in amino acids: CASSQSGGQGLQETQYF. For the CDR3, the DNA is TGCGCCAGCAGTCAATCGGGGGGACAGGGACTCCAAGAGACCCAGTACTTC.

V usage is TRBV25-1 and J usage is TRBJ1-2; 7 bases match TRBD1. The V gene's germline CDR1 is MGHDK and CDR2 SYGVNS. This CDR3 comprises 14 residues. V was pared by 5 bases and J by 7 bases, with 10 bases of the junction left unmatched. CDR3 in amino acids: CASSKTLQGSGYTF. The CDR3 nucleotides are TGTGCCAGCAGTAAAACACTACAGGGGTCTGGCTACACCTTC.

The chain combines TRBV29-1 with TRBJ1-5, with D possibly matching TRBD1 (5 bases). Germline CDR1 SQVTM, CDR2 ANQGSEA. V dropped 6 bases and J dropped 1 base, with 10 bases sitting between them. This CDR3 contains 13 residues. The CDR3 DNA sequence: TGCAGCGTGGCGGGGGGAAGCAATCAGCCCCAGCATTTT. This codes for CSVAGGSNQPQHF.

The genes are TRBV7-9 and TRBJ2-3; 13 bases align to TRBD2. Germline V lookup: CDR1 SEHNR, CDR2 FQNEAQ (reference sequence). This CDR3 is built from 17 residues. The V gene end was trimmed by 6 bases and the J gene end by 2 bases; junction bases not matched to a gene: 8. CDR3 residues: CASRTGTSGIFTDTQYF. The CDR3 coding sequence is TGTGCCAGCAGAACCGGGACTAGCGGGATATTCACAGATACGCAGTATTTT.

This rearrangement joins TRBV7-2 to TRBJ2-5, with D maybe TRBD2 (7 bases). The CDR3 is made up of 15 amino acids. The germline CDR1 and CDR2 sequences are SGHTA and FQGNSA. Trimming removed 2 bases at V and 4 bases at J, with 14 bases between. CDR3 amino acids: CASSLNGRGAETQYF. For the CDR3, the DNA is TGTGCCAGCAGCTTAAATGGTCGGGGGGCAGAGACCCAGTACTTC.

There are many counts of this clone. This chain connects TRBV7-9 to TRBJ1-1, with D possibly matching TRBD1 (5 bases). Germline V gene data show CDR1 as SEHNR and CDR2 as FQNEAQ (reference sequence). V lost 3 bases and J 4 bases, leaving 12 bases between the germline ends. The CDR3 is made up of 14 amino acids. The CDR3 coding sequence is TGTGCCAGCAGCTTTTGGCAGGGATCCACTGAAGCTTTCTTT. Translation gives CASSFWQGSTEAFF.

The rearrangement uses TRBV7-8 and TRBJ1-1; no clear D gene. V lost 5 bases, J lost 0 bases, and 10 bases lay in between. CDR1 and CDR2 (germline): SGHVS, FQNEAQ. This CDR3 comprises 14 residues. The DNA for the CDR3 is TGTGCCAGCAGCCTCGGGTCTTTGAACACTGAAGCTTTCTTT. Translation gives CASSLGSLNTEAFF.

A single count supports this clone. The chain combines TRBV2 with TRBJ2-3, with TRBD2 matching 9 bases. The V gene's germline CDR1 is SNHLY and CDR2 FYNNEI. With 8 bases clipped from V and 6 bases from J, the junction kept 3 bases outside the gene matches. This CDR3 has 12 amino acids. CDR3 residues: CASGGGEDTQYF. The CDR3 DNA follows: TGTGCCAGCGGCGGGGGGGAGGATACGCAGTATTTT. Full variable domain (outside the CDR3, taken from reference TRBV2 and TRBJ2-3): EPEVTQTPSHQVTQMGQEVILRCVPISNHLYFYWYRQILGQKVEFLVSFYNNEISEKSEIFDDQFSVERPDGSNFTLKIRSTKLEDSAMYFCASGGGEDTQYFGPGTRLTVL.

The chain is built from TRBV29-1 and TRBJ2-1; either TRBD1 or TRBD2 may supply D (6 bases each). Trimming removed 5 bases at V and 8 bases at J, with 16 bases between. This CDR3 has 13 amino acids. Germline lookup yields CDR1 SQVTM and CDR2 ANQGSEA. The CDR3 region has the DNA TGCAGCGTTTACCCGGGGGCGAATCATGAGCAGTTCTTC. It encodes CSVYPGANHEQFF.

V and J are TRBV9 and TRBJ2-7; 7 bases fit TRBD1. Losses at the gene ends were 3 bases for V and 4 bases for J; bases not matched to a gene: 10. The CDR3 is made up of 15 amino acids. Germline lookup yields CDR1 SGDLS and CDR2 YYNGEE. The CDR3 DNA reads as TGTGCCAGCAGCGCTAGTGGGACAGCCGCTTACGAGCAGTACTTC. Residues: CASSASGTAAYEQYF. The complete variable domain, with remaining parts taken from reference TRBV9 and TRBJ2-7, reads DSGVTQTPKHLITATGQRVTLRCSPRSGDLSVYWYQQSLDQGLQFLIQYYNGEERAKGNILERFSAQQFPDLHSELNLSSLELGDSALYFCASSASGTAAYEQYFGPGTRLTVT.

V gene TRBV13 combines with J gene TRBJ2-1, with D tentatively TRBD1 (5 bases). The V end was cut by 1 base, the J end by 0 bases, with 22 bases between. The germline V gene encodes CDR1 PRHDT and CDR2 FYEKMQ (reference sequence). The CDR3 length is 20 residues. The chain's CDR3 is CASSLVEWVMGPHSYNEQFF. The CDR3 coding sequence is TGTGCCAGCAGCTTAGTCGAGTGGGTGATGGGGCCGCACTCCTACAATGAGCAGTTCTTC. Filled out from reference TRBV13 and TRBJ2-1, the complete variable domain reads AAGVIQSPRHLIKEKRETATLKCYPIPRHDTVYWYQQGPGQDPQFLISFYEKMQSDKGSIPDRFSAQQFSDYHSELNMSSLELGDSALYFCASSLVEWVMGPHSYNEQFFGPGTRLTVL.

This clone was seen more than once but under ten times. The chain is built from TRBV6-1 and TRBJ2-2, with 7 bases that match TRBD1. This CDR3 is 15 amino acids long. CDR1 MNHNS and CDR2 SASEGT come from the germline V gene. V trimming: 7 bases; J trimming: 0 bases; junction bases outside the gene matches: 5. The CDR3 spells CASIGTASNTGELFF. CDR3 nucleotides: TGTGCCAGCATAGGGACAGCCTCGAACACCGGGGAGCTGTTTTTT.

The chain joins TRBV11-1 to TRBJ2-1; no definite D call. The V gene lost 5 bases and the J gene lost 0 bases, with 11 bases spanning the gap. Germline lookup yields CDR1 SGHAT and CDR2 FQDESV (reference sequence). The CDR3 totals 15 residues. The CDR3 DNA is TGTGCCAGCAGCGGGGTAACAAGCTCCTACAATGAGCAGTTCTTC. This encodes CASSGVTSSYNEQFF.

This chain joins TRBV2 and TRBJ2-2; D is uncertain. The V end lost 0 bases, the J end lost 3 bases, and 2 bases lay between the germline ends. The germline V gene has CDR1 SNHLY and CDR2 FYNNEI. This CDR3 comprises 13 residues. The CDR3 protein is CASSEAHTGELFF. The CDR3 coding sequence is TGTGCCAGCAGTGAAGCTCACACCGGGGAGCTGTTTTTT.

About this clone: One junction end disagrees with the germline gene, perhaps due to a read error. The rearrangement uses TRBV7-7 and TRBJ2-7; D is perhaps TRBD1 or TRBD2 (6 bases each). The CDR3 length is 13 residues. Germline V CDR1 and CDR2: SSHAT, FNYEAQ (reference sequence). CDR3 amino acids: CASSLVRGLEQYF. DNA for the CDR3: TGTGCTAGCAGCTTAGTACGGGGGCTTGAGCAGTACTTC.

V usage is TRBV11-3 and J usage is TRBJ2-2, with D perhaps TRBD1 (5 bases). Germline V CDR1 and CDR2: SGHNT, YENEEA. This CDR3 contains 16 residues. Trimming pared 1 base from V and 1 base from J, leaving 10 bases between. CDR3 amino acids: CASSLGGPMNTGELFF. CDR3 nucleotides: TGTGCCAGCAGCTTAGGGGGCCCCATGAACACCGGGGAGCTGTTTTTT.

The V and J genes are TRBV19 and TRBJ1-1, with D maybe TRBD1 (6 bases). V was shortened by 5 bases and J by 2 bases, with 9 bases between the two germline ends. Germline values: CDR1 LNHDA, CDR2 SQIVND (reference sequence). The CDR3 is made up of 13 amino acids. This chain's CDR3 is CASSLGANTEAFF. The CDR3 DNA sequence: TGTGCCAGTAGTCTGGGGGCAAACACTGAAGCTTTCTTT. Supplemented by reference TRBV19 and TRBJ1-1, the full variable domain reads DGGITQSPKYLFRKEGQNVTLSCEQNLNHDAMYWYRQDPGQGLRLIYYSQIVNDFQKGDIAEGYSVSREKKESFPLTVTSAQKNPTAFYLCASSLGANTEAFFGQGTRLTVV.

V and J are TRBV7-2 and TRBJ1-5; D remains unclear. The V gene lost 0 bases and the J gene lost 0 bases, with 6 bases spanning the gap. CDR3 length: 15 residues. Per germline, CDR1 SGHTA and CDR2 FQGNSA. CDR3 amino acids: CASSLAGGSNQPQHF. The CDR3 nucleotides read TGTGCCAGCAGCTTAGCTGGAGGTAGCAATCAGCCCCAGCATTTT.

Comment on this clone: At one of its ends the junction is not consistent with the germline gene, which may arise from a read error. This chain joins TRBV7-7 and TRBJ2-5, with 9 bases that match TRBD2. The CDR3 covers 14 residues. Germline-derived CDR1 and CDR2 are SSHAT and FNYEAQ (reference sequence). The CDR3 loop reads CASSPLAGRETQYF. The CDR3 DNA reads TGTGCTAGCAGCCCACTAGCGGGTCGGGAGACCCAGTACTTC.